This TCR beta chain comes out of a study of blood T cell repertoires in COVID-19. Overall study context: The analysed material was cDNA or gDNA that came from T cells, B-cell-depleted T cells, or PBMCs.

Germline values: CDR1 SEHNR, CDR2 FQNEAQ (reference sequence). The CDR3 length is 12 residues. V shed 11 bases and J shed 4 bases, with 14 bases lying between them. In the original workflow: Amplification of reference gene primers provided the estimated nucleated cell counts. Method: immunoSEQ multiplex PCR; TCRdb's copy keeps in-frame clones and lacks some. V and J calls and clone size are as listed in that table; D and trimming were resolved from the DNA. The profile covers a few hundred thousand clones, with 86% appearing a single time and 2.2% taken by the ten largest. The chain uses TRBV7-9 and TRBJ1-2; maybe TRBD1 (6 bases). The source of this sequence is a woman aged 45-65 years with acute or convalescent COVID-19. Sample: peripheral blood. The CDR3 here is CAVQGQGYGYTF. CDR3 nucleotide sequence: TGTGCCGTCCAGGGGCAAGGCTATGGCTACACCTTC.